This is a list of T cell receptor beta chains from one sample in a study of T cell responses to AZD1222 COVID-19 vaccine. Using immunoSEQ multiplex PCR, the repertoire was profiled, and TCRdb retains in-frame clones only, with some absent. This sample has about 140,000 clones, with approximately 95% found just once. The starting material was peripheral blood, obtained on day 0 of MenACWY control vaccination. The receptors originated from an adult in good health. CDR3s include the opening cysteine and the closing phenylalanine or tryptophan. The D gene is left open where the match is weak. The size of a clone is reported for some rows only, either as once, few or many, or as a class for expanded clones.

>NA|TRBV10-3|TRBJ2-7|NA
CAISHDRAYEQYF
TGTGCCATCAGTCATGACAGAGCCTACGAGCAGTACTTC
>TRBD1|TRBV5-1|TRBJ1-1|NA
CASSVERQGGTEAFF
TGCGCCAGCAGCGTAGAACGACAGGGAGGCACTGAAGCTTTCTTT
>NA|TRBV5-1|TRBJ1-4|NA
CASSPAAGLEKLFF
TGCGCCAGCAGCCCGGCAGCAGGATTAGAAAAACTGTTTTTT
>NA|TRBV7-6|TRBJ1-1|NA
CASSANRVSTEAFF
TGTGCCAGCAGCGCAAACAGGGTCAGCACTGAAGCTTTCTTT
>NA|TRBV3-1/TRBV3-2|TRBJ2-5|NA
CASSQDFRPGYQETQYF
TGTGCCAGCAGCCAAGATTTTCGGCCGGGGTACCAAGAGACCCAGTACTTC
>NA|TRBV4-1|TRBJ1-2|NA
CAPSRPDTHYGYTF
TGCGCCCCCAGCCGTCCGGACACGCACTATGGCTACACCTTC
>TRBD2|TRBV5-8|TRBJ2-1|NA
CASSILSGGAREQFF
TGTGCCAGCAGCATCCTTAGCGGGGGGGCACGTGAGCAGTTCTTC
>TRBD1|TRBV4-1|TRBJ1-5|NA
CASRQSSGQGEQPQHF
TGCGCCAGCAGACAGTCCTCGGGACAGGGTGAACAGCCCCAGCATTTT
>NA|TRBV3-1/TRBV3-2|TRBJ1-5|NA
CASSNQPGPQHF
TGTGCCAGCAGCAATCAGCCGGGACCCCAGCATTTT
>TRBD2|TRBV7-9|TRBJ2-3|NA
CASSLGLAGGRTDTQYF
TGTGCCAGCAGCTTAGGACTTGCGGGAGGTAGGACAGATACGCAGTATTTT
>NA|TRBV6-5|TRBJ2-2|NA
CASSYSPTGNTGELFF
TGTGCCAGCAGTTACTCGCCGACCGGGAACACCGGGGAGCTGTTTTTT
>NA|TRBV7-9|TRBJ2-3|NA
CASSLEGETTDTQYF
TGTGCCAGCAGCTTAGAGGGGGAAACCACAGATACGCAGTATTTT
>NA|TRBV7-9|TRBJ2-7|NA
CASSLLSGGEQYF
TGTGCCAGCAGCCTCCTATCGGGTGGCGAGCAGTACTTC
>TRBD1|TRBV6-4|TRBJ1-6|NA
CASSDSGQGASPLHF
TGTGCCAGCAGTGACTCGGGACAGGGAGCTTCACCCCTCCACTTT
>NA|TRBV4-1|TRBJ1-1|NA
CASSQVGGNTEAFF
TGCGCCAGCAGCCAAGTGGGGGGAAACACTGAAGCTTTCTTT
>TRBD1|TRBV5-1|TRBJ1-6|NA
CASSLRDSFHSPLHF
TGCGCCAGCAGCTTGCGGGACAGCTTTCATTCACCCCTCCACTTT
>NA|TRBV7-9|TRBJ2-3|NA
CASSIPSRDTQYF
TGTGCCAGCAGCATTCCCTCTAGGGATACGCAGTATTTT
>NA|TRBV27|TRBJ1-5|NA
CASSLGGLSNQPQHF
TGTGCCAGCAGTTTGGGGGGCCTTAGCAATCAGCCCCAGCATTTT
>NA|TRBV9|TRBJ2-5|NA
CASSPVDGQETQYF
TGTGCCAGCAGCCCTGTAGATGGCCAAGAGACCCAGTACTTC
>NA|TRBV12-3/TRBV12-4|TRBJ1-2|NA
CASSLERSGYTF
TGTGCCAGCAGTTTGGAGCGGTCGGGCTACACCTTC
>NA|TRBV18|TRBJ2-2|NA
CASSTARTGELFF
TGTGCCAGCTCGACAGCTCGCACCGGGGAGCTGTTTTTT
>NA|TRBV3-1/TRBV3-2|TRBJ1-1|NA
CASSHQLNTEAFF
TGTGCCAGCAGCCACCAGTTGAACACTGAAGCTTTCTTT
>NA|TRBV7-2|TRBJ1-2|NA
CASSSSGGLTGYTF
TGTGCCAGCAGCTCAAGTGGGGGGCTTACTGGCTACACCTTC
>NA|TRBV11-2|TRBJ2-5|NA
CASSFNRGKETQYF
TGTGCCAGCAGCTTCAATAGGGGGAAAGAGACCCAGTACTTC
>NA|TRBV11-3|TRBJ2-2|NA
CASSERTGELFF
TGTGCCAGCAGCGAGAGAACCGGGGAGCTGTTTTTT
>NA|TRBV27|TRBJ2-5|few
CASSFWGSAETQYF
TGTGCCAGCAGTTTTTGGGGGAGCGCAGAGACCCAGTACTTC
>TRBD2|TRBV5-1|TRBJ2-2|NA
CASSPTSPQTGELFF
TGCGCCAGCAGCCCGACTAGCCCTCAAACCGGGGAGCTGTTTTTT
>TRBD2|TRBV18|TRBJ2-1|NA
CASSPGILAGPADEQFF
TGTGCCAGCTCACCAGGGATATTAGCGGGCCCGGCGGATGAGCAGTTCTTC
>TRBD1|TRBV12-3/TRBV12-4|TRBJ1-1|NA
CASSFGRGTEAFF
TGTGCCAGCAGTTTCGGCAGGGGGACTGAAGCTTTCTTT
>TRBD1|TRBV27|TRBJ1-5|NA
CASSSPQGVGSQPQHF
TGTGCCAGCAGTTCCCCCCAGGGGGTTGGGAGTCAGCCCCAGCATTTT
>NA|TRBV4-1|TRBJ1-6|once
CASSPGAGRGYNSPLHF
TGCGCCAGCAGCCCCGGGGCAGGGCGAGGTTATAATTCACCCCTCCACTTT
>TRBD2|TRBV5-4|TRBJ2-7|NA
CASSSRTSGGYEQYF
TGTGCCAGCAGCTCCCGGACTAGCGGGGGCTACGAGCAGTACTTC
>NA|TRBV19|TRBJ1-1|NA
CASSHTGIGDRNTEAFF
TGTGCCAGTAGTCATACGGGGATAGGGGATAGGAACACTGAAGCTTTCTTT
>NA|TRBV2|TRBJ1-1|NA
CASSGDRNTEAFF
TGTGCCAGCAGTGGCGACAGGAACACTGAAGCTTTCTTT
>TRBD1|TRBV5-1|TRBJ2-2|NA
CASSPGTGKAGELFF
TGCGCCAGCAGCCCCGGGACAGGGAAAGCCGGGGAGCTGTTTTTT
>NA|TRBV6-1|TRBJ1-6|NA
CASSEGRENSPLHF
TGTGCCAGCAGTGAGGGCAGGGAGAATTCACCCCTCCACTTT
>NA|TRBV18|TRBJ1-6|NA
CASSLGADSPLHF
TGTGCCAGCTCACTGGGGGCGGACTCACCCCTCCACTTT
>NA|TRBV6-6|TRBJ1-4|once
CASSYQGSNEKLFF
TGTGCCAGCAGTTACCAGGGATCAAATGAAAAACTGTTTTTT
>NA|TRBV30|TRBJ2-5|NA
CAWSSGLEETQYF
TGTGCCTGGAGCTCGGGTTTAGAAGAGACCCAGTACTTC
>NA|TRBV2|TRBJ2-3|NA
CASSGWRGDTQYF
TGTGCCAGCAGTGGCTGGCGGGGAGATACGCAGTATTTT
>NA|TRBV5-8|TRBJ2-2|NA
CASSLEGVEYTGELFF
TGTGCCAGCAGCTTGGAGGGGGTTGAGTACACCGGGGAGCTGTTTTTT
>NA|TRBV6-2/TRBV6-3|TRBJ1-6|NA
CASTPGQYNSPLHF
TGTGCCAGCACCCCTGGACAATATAATTCACCCCTCCACTTT
>NA|TRBV12-3/TRBV12-4|TRBJ1-2|NA
CASTATGHYGYTF
TGTGCCAGCACCGCAACGGGGCACTATGGCTACACCTTC
>TRBD1|TRBV5-4|TRBJ2-7|NA
CASSLAQTGGHEQYF
TGTGCCAGCAGCTTGGCCCAGACAGGGGGCCACGAGCAGTACTTC
>TRBD1|TRBV5-4|TRBJ1-2|NA
CASSLQGAGYGYTF
TGTGCCAGCAGCTTACAGGGGGCTGGCTATGGCTACACCTTC
>NA|TRBV19|TRBJ1-2|NA
CASSLPNYGYTF
TGTGCCAGTAGTCTTCCGAACTATGGCTACACCTTC
>NA|TRBV7-9|TRBJ2-7|NA
CASTYGTYEQYF
TGTGCCAGCACTTACGGCACCTACGAGCAGTACTTC
>NA|TRBV4-3|TRBJ2-7|NA
CASSQDPSGETYSYEQYF
TGCGCCAGCAGCCAAGATCCGTCCGGGGAAACTTACTCCTACGAGCAGTACTTC
>TRBD2|TRBV7-8|TRBJ2-1|NA
CASSLDYSGTSGDNEQFF
TGTGCCAGCAGCTTAGATTATTCGGGGACTAGCGGGGACAATGAGCAGTTCTTC
>NA|TRBV19|TRBJ1-2|few
CASKGRAIVSHF
TGTGCCAGTAAGGGCAGGGCGATAGTATCCCACTTC
>NA|TRBV24-1|TRBJ2-1|once
CATSDLQGSSYNEQFF
TGTGCCACCAGTGATTTGCAGGGTTCCTCCTACAATGAGCAGTTCTTC
>NA|TRBV19|TRBJ1-1|NA
CASSNRNTEAFF
TGTGCCAGTAGTAATCGGAACACTGAAGCTTTCTTT
>NA|TRBV3-1/TRBV3-2|TRBJ2-7|NA
CASSQGLAYEQYF
TGTGCCAGCAGCCAAGGTCTGGCCTACGAGCAGTACTTC